This entry lists 28 T cell receptor beta chains sequenced from one sample in a study of blood T cell repertoires in COVID-19. Sequencing was performed with immunoSEQ multiplex PCR; in TCRdb, only in-frame clones are kept and a portion is missing. The sample records a few hundred thousand clones, roughly 83% being singletons. Sequencing was done on a sample of peripheral blood. These receptors were collected from a man aged 55 to 70 who had recovered from COVID-19.

This chain connects TRBV2 to TRBJ1-5, with D possibly TRBD1 on 5 matching bases. Trimming stripped 7 bases from V and 7 bases from J, with 14 bases between. The CDR3 length is 13 residues. Germline CDR1 SNHLY, CDR2 FYNNEI. CDR3 coding DNA: TGTGCCAGCAACACGGGCAGGGAACAGCCCCAGCATTTT. Encoded protein: CASNTGREQPQHF.

The chain recombines TRBV6-5 with TRBJ2-7; no clear D gene. V lost 0 bases and J lost 4, with 16 bases in between. CDR1 is MNHEY and CDR2 is SVGAGI in the germline V gene. The CDR3 contains 16 residues. This CDR3 reads CASSYSSVAGRYEQYF. CDR3 bases: TGTGCCAGCAGTTACTCGAGTGTGGCAGGCAGGTACGAGCAGTACTTC.

This clone was detected ten times or more. The V gene is TRBV11-2, the J gene TRBJ2-7; maybe TRBD2 (6 bases). Per the germline V gene, CDR1 is SGHAT and CDR2 is FQNNGV. Trimming shortened V by 5 bases and J by 7 bases, and 15 bases separated the two germline ends. The CDR3 runs 13 residues. The CDR3 region has the DNA TGTGCCAGCAGCGTTGGAGGGCCAGGGGAGCAGTACTTC. Protein product: CASSVGGPGEQYF.

V gene TRBV27 combines with J gene TRBJ2-2; TRBD2 aligns across 14 bases. The CDR3 totals 17 residues. Germline V gives CDR1 MNHEY, CDR2 SMNVEV (reference sequence). V lost 3 bases and J lost 4; bases outside the gene matches: 4. Written as DNA, the CDR3 is TGTGCCAGCAGTTTTGGACTAGCGGGGGGCCCCACCGGGGAGCTGTTTTTT. Residues: CASSFGLAGGPTGELFF.

J is TRBJ2-5 and V is TRBV3-1 (or the pseudogene TRBV3-2), with TRBD2 identical over 8 bases. The CDR3 totals 14 residues. Germline CDR1 is LGHDT and CDR2 is YNNKEL (reference sequence). V gave up 0 bases and J gave up 5 bases; unmatched junction bases: 2. The CDR3 coding sequence is TGTGCCAGCAGCCAAGATACGGGGGGGGAGACCCAGTACTTC. Translating gives CASSQDTGGETQYF.

In DNA form, the CDR3 reads TGTGCCAGCAGTCCTATAGGGGGACAGACTAGCACAGATACGCAGTATTTT. Its translation is CASSPIGGQTSTDTQYF. The genes are TRBV7-8 and TRBJ2-3; 7 bases line up with TRBD1. Unmatched junction bases numbered 12, after V lost 6 bases and J lost 0 bases. Germline V lookup: CDR1 SGHVS, CDR2 FQNEAQ. The CDR3 spans 17 residues.

This clone was seen a handful of times. The rearrangement uses TRBV7-9 and TRBJ2-7, with TRBD1 matching 9 bases. From germline, CDR1 is SEHNR and CDR2 FQNEAQ (reference sequence). The CDR3 covers 14 residues. The J segment lost 3 bases and the V segment lost 5 bases, leaving 5 bases of the junction unmatched. The CDR3 coding sequence is TGTGCCAGCAGCCTCGCGGGACAGGGCTACGAGCAGTACTTC. Amino acid sequence: CASSLAGQGYEQYF.

V usage is TRBV30 and J usage is TRBJ1-5; 11 positions agree with TRBD1. The V and J ends lost 3 bases and 6 bases, in that order; junction bases with no gene match: 7. CDR1 is GTSNPN, CDR2 SVGIG, per germline (reference sequence). The CDR3 is made up of 15 amino acids. The CDR3 region is CAWSVGTGGSQPQHF. The DNA for the CDR3 is TGTGCCTGGAGCGTAGGGACAGGGGGAAGTCAGCCCCAGCATTTT.

This chain joins TRBV6-5 and TRBJ2-7; 9 bases fit TRBD2. V trimming: 6 bases; J trimming: 2 bases; junction bases outside the gene matches: 5. The CDR3 contains 14 residues. Germline lookup yields CDR1 MNHEY and CDR2 SVGAGI. The CDR3 sequence is CASSRTSATYEQYF. The CDR3 DNA reads as TGTGCCAGCAGCAGGACTAGCGCTACCTACGAGCAGTACTTC.

The chain is built from TRBV5-1 and TRBJ2-7; possible D gene TRBD2, 5 bases. Germline V CDR1 and CDR2: SGHRS, YFSETQ. The CDR3 loop spans 15 amino acids. Trimming took 4 bases from V and 2 from J, leaving 16 bases between them. CDR3 residues: CASSPGLPLTYEQYF. The DNA of the CDR3 is TGCGCCAGCAGCCCCGGACTGCCACTCACCTACGAGCAGTACTTC.

The V gene is TRBV9, the J gene TRBJ2-1; TRBD2 matches 8 bases. Germline V gene lookup returns CDR1 SGDLS and CDR2 YYNGEE. This CDR3 region has 13 residues. This CDR3 is CASGGASYNEQFF. CDR3 nucleotides: TGTGCTTCCGGGGGGGCCAGCTACAATGAGCAGTTCTTC.

About this clone itself: At one end the junction does not follow the germline gene, possibly because of a read error. The chain carries TRBV5-1 and TRBJ2-3, with 9 bases that match TRBD2. Germline V gene lookup returns CDR1 SGHRS and CDR2 YFSETQ. CDR3 length: 15 residues. The CDR3 spells CTSSLAGTGTDTQYF. The CDR3 nucleotides read TGCACCAGTAGTCTAGCGGGGACCGGCACAGATACGCAGTATTTT.

The chain uses TRBV11-2 and TRBJ1-2; D not certain. Germline V gene lookup returns CDR1 SGHAT and CDR2 FQNNGV. The V end was cut by 5 bases, the J end by 4 bases, with 11 bases between. There are 13 residues in the CDR3. The CDR3 reads CASSVTNFYGYTF. The CDR3 DNA is TGTGCCAGCAGCGTAACAAATTTCTATGGCTACACCTTC. The variable domain in full, completed from reference TRBV11-2 and TRBJ1-2, reads EAGVAQSPRYKIIEKRQSVAFWCNPISGHATLYWYQQILGQGPKLLIQFQNNGVVDDSQLPKDRFSAERLKGVDSTLKIQPAKLEDSAVYLCASSVTNFYGYTFGSGTRLTVV.

This chain uses TRBV29-1 with TRBJ1-2; D not certain. The V and J ends lost 3 bases and 3 bases respectively, with 5 bases between them. CDR1 and CDR2 from the germline V gene are SQVTM and ANQGSEA. This CDR3 is 11 amino acids long. The CDR3 loop reads CSVDGYYGYTF. CDR3 DNA: TGCAGCGTTGACGGGTACTATGGCTACACCTTC.

This clone was observed once. V usage is TRBV28 and J usage is TRBJ1-5, with a tentative D call TRBD1 (5 bases). V lost 5 bases, J lost 2 bases, and 10 bases lay in between. CDR1 and CDR2 from the germline V gene are MDHEN and SYDVKM. This CDR3 region has 14 residues. In DNA, the CDR3 is TGTGCCAGCAGTCAGGGTTACGGCAATCAGCCCCAGCATTTT. Amino acid sequence: CASSQGYGNQPQHF.

V and J are TRBV2 and TRBJ1-2, with D unresolved. V lost 2 bases and J lost 8, with 6 bases in between. CDR3 size: 11 residues. Per germline, CDR1 SNHLY and CDR2 FYNNEI. The CDR3 reads CASSETAGYTF. The CDR3, as DNA: TGTGCCAGCAGTGAAACAGCCGGCTACACCTTC.

The chain employs TRBV3-1 (or the pseudogene TRBV3-2) and TRBJ2-3; possibly TRBD2 for D (5 bases). This CDR3 is built from 13 residues. The ends were cut back, 2 bases at V and 11 bases at J, with 14 bases in the middle. Germline CDR1 reads LGHDT; CDR2 reads YNNKEL (reference sequence). The CDR3 bases are TGTGCCAGCAGCCAATCACGGGGTGTAATGCAGTATTTT. It yields the protein CASSQSRGVMQYF.

This clone was counted a single time. This chain joins TRBV2 and TRBJ1-2; TRBD1 aligns across 8 bases. The CDR3 is made up of 14 amino acids. Germline loops: CDR1 SNHLY, CDR2 FYNNEI. The V segment lost 2 bases and the J segment 4 bases; nucleotides outside the gene matches: 3. CDR3 coding DNA: TGTGCCAGCAGTGAATTCGGGACAGGCTATGGCTACACCTTC. Translation gives CASSEFGTGYGYTF.

The V gene is TRBV11-3, the J gene TRBJ2-2; TRBD2 matches at 16 bases. Germline CDR1 is SGHNT and CDR2 is YENEEA. The J segment lost 0 bases and the V segment lost 3 bases, leaving 7 bases of the junction unmatched. The CDR3 contains 20 residues. Here the CDR3 DNA reads TGTGCCAGCAGCTTCAACCCGGGACTAGCGGGAGGGCCGAACACCGGGGAGCTGTTTTTT. Translation gives CASSFNPGLAGGPNTGELFF.

The rearrangement links TRBV27 to TRBJ1-1; 11 positions match TRBD1. This CDR3 comprises 15 residues. The V segment lost 2 bases and the J segment 4 bases; nucleotides outside the gene matches: 3. The germline gives CDR1 MNHEY, CDR2 SMNVEV (reference sequence). CDR3 loop: CASSLPGQGGTEAFF. In nucleotides, the CDR3 is TGTGCCAGCAGTTTACCGGGACAGGGGGGCACTGAAGCTTTCTTT.

This chain links TRBV6-5 with TRBJ2-4; 8 bases map to TRBD1. CDR1 MNHEY and CDR2 SVGAGI come from the germline V gene. With V trimmed by 4 bases and J by 11 bases, 10 bases remained unmatched. This CDR3 has 14 residues. The CDR3 here is CASSFGTGVSLQYF. The CDR3 DNA is TGTGCCAGCAGTTTCGGGACAGGCGTCAGCCTTCAGTACTTC.

This chain joins TRBV30 and TRBJ1-1, with 7 bases that match TRBD1. From germline, CDR1 is GTSNPN and CDR2 SVGIG (reference sequence). The J segment lost 5 bases and the V segment lost 2 bases, leaving 14 bases of the junction unmatched. This CDR3 contains 16 residues. The CDR3 region is CAWSPTSARGTTEAFF. The CDR3 coding sequence is TGTGCCTGGAGTCCCACGTCGGCCAGGGGGACTACTGAAGCTTTCTTT.

This clone was seen only once. The chain has TRBV11-2 and TRBJ2-7, with D possibly being TRBD1 (6 bases). Germline CDR1 is SGHAT and CDR2 is FQNNGV. CDR3 length: 14 residues. Trimming left V 5 bases short and J 4 bases short, with 15 bases between. Written as DNA, the CDR3 is TGTGCCAGCAGCACTAAGAGGACAGCTTACGAGCAGTACTTC. This codes for CASSTKRTAYEQYF.

This clone was seen once. V and J are TRBV3-1 (or the pseudogene TRBV3-2) and TRBJ2-5; D is possibly TRBD1 (7 bases). Germline-derived CDR1 and CDR2 are LGHDT and YNNKEL (reference sequence). The ends were cut back, 5 bases at V and 5 bases at J, with 18 bases in the middle. The CDR3 length is 15 residues. As DNA, the CDR3 is TGTGCCAGCAGCAAACAGACAGGGAGGAGTGAGACCCAGTACTTC. Its translation is CASSKQTGRSETQYF.

The chain uses TRBV2 and TRBJ1-6, with unresolved D. CDR1 is SNHLY, CDR2 FYNNEI, per germline. Trimming took 2 bases from V and 2 from J, leaving 7 bases between them. This CDR3 region has 15 residues. The CDR3 is CASSESGTYNSPLHF. The CDR3, as DNA: TGTGCCAGCAGTGAATCGGGGACCTATAATTCACCCCTCCACTTT.

The chain is built from TRBV4-1 and TRBJ1-1; weak D call: TRBD1 (5 bases). V was pared by 1 base and J by 6 bases, with 15 bases between. Germline CDR1 reads MGHRA; CDR2 reads YSYEKL. The CDR3 totals 15 residues. The CDR3 region is CASSQAGEWSAEAFF. DNA of the CDR3: TGCGCCAGCAGCCAAGCGGGGGAGTGGAGTGCTGAAGCTTTCTTT.

V usage is TRBV5-4 and J usage is TRBJ2-5; 8 bases agree with TRBD2. CDR3 length: 15 residues. Germline V gives CDR1 SGHNT, CDR2 YYREEE (reference sequence). Germline trimming cut 0 bases from V and 4 bases from J; bases unmatched to any gene: 5. In DNA form, the CDR3 reads TGTGCCAGCAGCTTGGCCGGGGGGGGCCTAGAGACCCAGTACTTC. It encodes CASSLAGGGLETQYF.

The chain combines TRBV5-8 with TRBJ1-2, with 11 nucleotides matching TRBD1. This CDR3 is 15 amino acids long. With V trimmed by 4 bases and J by 2 bases, 4 bases remained unmatched. Germline CDR1 reads SGHTS; CDR2 reads YDEGEE. CDR3 loop: CASSIGQGANYGYTF. In DNA form, the CDR3 reads TGTGCCAGCAGCATAGGACAGGGGGCCAACTATGGCTACACCTTC.